One sample yielded the 14 T cell receptor beta chains listed below, sequenced in a study of T cell clonality in common variable immunodeficiency. Here immunoSEQ multiplex PCR was the method, and the copy in TCRdb shows in-frame clones only, minus some. The sample yields about 52,000 clones, without any singletons. Sequenced material: peripheral blood mononuclear cells. All receptors come from a person aged 18-70 years in good health.

This clone came up many times. Incomplete CDR3 DNA: TGTGCCAGCAGCTTAGTAGGGACTACCTACGAG. This codes for CASSLVGTTYE. The CDR3, in full, reads CASSLVGTTYEQYF. V is TRBV7-8 and J is TRBJ2-7; 7 positions match TRBD2. The read finishes 3 residues shy of the CDR3 end, and the germline J gene is used to complete it. The CDR3 is 14 amino acids. Germline V gene data show CDR1 as SGHVS and CDR2 as FQNEAQ. Unmatched junction bases numbered 2, after V lost 1 base and J lost 2 bases.

This clone was seen at least ten times. The sequence runs out 3 residues before the end of the CDR3; the remainder is reconstructed from the germline J gene. J is TRBJ1-2 and V is TRBV14; no clear D. From germline, CDR1 is SGHDN and CDR2 FVKESK. Trimming cost V 5 bases and J 2 bases, with 9 bases left between them. This CDR3 spans 13 amino acids. CDR3 DNA (partial): TGTGCCAGCAGCGCGTCTATGAACTATGGC. It yields the protein CASSASMNYG. The entire CDR3 protein reads CASSASMNYGYTF.

In this sample, this clone turned up many times. The CDR3 end falls 3 residues outside the read, so it is completed with the germline J gene. V and J are TRBV13 and TRBJ1-3; D remains ambiguous. Trimming took 6 bases from V and 8 from J, leaving 17 bases between them. Germline V lookup: CDR1 PRHDT, CDR2 FYEKMQ (reference sequence). The CDR3 totals 14 residues. The sequenced part of the CDR3 DNA is TGTGCCAGCAGTCGAACCCGGGGTGCAGACACC. This sequence encodes CASSRTRGADT. From start to end, the CDR3 is CASSRTRGADTIYF.

This clone appeared many times. The observed sequence ends 3 residues before the CDR3 terminus, with the missing tail filled in from the germline J gene. The rearrangement uses TRBV19 and TRBJ1-2; tentative D call: TRBD1 (5 bases). CDR1 LNHDA and CDR2 SQIVND come from the germline V gene (reference sequence). This CDR3 is built from 14 residues. CDR3 DNA, as far as it was read: TGTGCCAGTAGTTCAGCGGGGGTTCGTCGCGGC. Its protein product is CASSSAGVRRG. The CDR3 in its entirety is CASSSAGVRRGYTF. The full variable domain, its missing parts supplied by reference TRBV19 and TRBJ1-2, is DGGITQSPKYLFRKEGQNVTLSCEQNLNHDAMYWYRQDPGQGLRLIYYSQIVNDFQKGDIAEGYSVSREKKESFPLTVTSAQKNPTAFYLCASSSAGVRRGYTFGSGTRLTVV.

This clone was observed many times. The DNA ends 3 residues before the CDR3 does, and the rest of the CDR3 is filled in from the germline J gene. This chain joins TRBV6-2 or TRBV6-3 and TRBJ2-2, with D tentatively TRBD1 (6 bases). The germline V gene encodes CDR1 MNHEY and CDR2 SVGEGT. The CDR3 contains 16 residues. V shed 5 bases and J shed 7 bases, with 20 bases lying between them. The CDR3 DNA, read in part, is TGTGCCAGCAGTAACCTACAGGGTAGGAGTTTCGGGGAG. Translating gives CASSNLQGRSFGE. The complete CDR3 sequence is CASSNLQGRSFGELFF.

This clone was observed many times. The junction departs from the called germline gene at one end, perhaps through a read error. Sequencing ends 3 residues short of the CDR3 end; the germline J gene provides the rest. This chain connects TRBV4-2 to TRBJ2-7; 8 nucleotides match TRBD2. This CDR3 comprises 16 residues. Germline V CDR1 and CDR2: LGHNA, YNFKEQ. CDR3 DNA (partial): TGCGCCAGCAGCCGGAATGTAGCGGGAACCTCCTACGAG. The encoded protein is CASSRNVAGTSYE. The full CDR3 sequence reads CASSRNVAGTSYEQYF.

This clone was found many times. The sequence runs out 3 residues before the end of the CDR3; the remainder is reconstructed from the germline J gene. The V and J genes are TRBV12-5 and TRBJ2-1; 9 nucleotides line up with TRBD1. This CDR3 is 17 amino acids long. Germline V CDR1 and CDR2: LGHNT, FRNRAP. The J segment lost 1 base and the V segment lost 2 bases, leaving 6 bases of the junction unmatched. The CDR3 region is CASGLSTDRGSYNEQFF. The sequenced part of the CDR3 DNA is TGTGCTAGTGGTTTGAGCACTGACAGGGGGTCCTACAATGAG.

This clone has more than one count but fewer than ten. The junction departs from the called germline gene at one end, perhaps through a read error. From the germline J gene comes the end of the CDR3, since the read stops 3 residues before it. V gene TRBV7-9 combines with J gene TRBJ2-7, with D possibly matching TRBD1 (6 bases). The CDR3 loop spans 14 amino acids. Germline CDR1 is SEHNR and CDR2 is FQNEAQ (reference sequence). The CDR3 spells CSSSGTQEAYEQYF. The sequenced CDR3 bases are TGTTCCAGCTCCGGGACACAGGAGGCCTACGAG.

On this clone: Read coverage stops 3 residues before the CDR3 terminus; the germline J gene supplies the remainder. V and J are TRBV18 and TRBJ1-2; 7 nucleotides match TRBD1. CDR1 and CDR2 (germline): KGHSH, LQKENI. The CDR3 totals 13 residues. CDR3 residues: CASSRGSKNIYTF. CDR3 bases read: TGTGCCAGCTCCAGGGGGTCAAAAAACATC.

This clone was seen repeatedly, ten times or more. From the germline J gene comes the end of the CDR3, since the read stops 3 residues before it. The V call is TRBV7-2, the J call TRBJ2-7; 7 positions match TRBD1. With V trimmed by 5 bases and J by 4 bases, 5 bases remained unmatched. Germline V lookup: CDR1 SGHTA, CDR2 FQGNSA. There are 13 residues in the CDR3. The CDR3 here is CASSAGTAYEQYF. The covered CDR3 bases are TGTGCCAGCAGCGCCGGGACAGCGTACGAG. Full variable domain (missing parts from reference TRBV7-2 and TRBJ2-7): GAGVSQSPSNKVTEKGKDVELRCDPISGHTALYWYRQSLGQGLEFLIYFQGNSAPDKSGLPSDRFSAERTGGSVSTLTIQRTQQEDSAVYLCASSAGTAYEQYFGPGTRLTVT.

Worth noting for this clone: The CDR3 end lies 3 residues beyond the end of the read and is filled in from the germline J gene. This chain connects TRBV5-6 to TRBJ1-3, with D unresolved. The germline gives CDR1 SGHDT, CDR2 YYEEEE. Trimming shortened V by 5 bases and J by 8 bases, and 14 bases separated the two germline ends. The length of the CDR3 is 13 residues. The CDR3 bases that were read are TGTGCCAGCAGTTATATGTTCGCGGACACC. This encodes CASSYMFADT. The whole CDR3 reads CASSYMFADTIYF.

In this sample, this clone turned up many times. At one of its ends the junction is not consistent with the germline gene, which may arise from a read error. The read comes to an end 3 residues before the CDR3 does, leaving the germline J gene to fill in the end. Additional DNA sequences in this sample encode the identical CDR3. The chain links TRBV20-1 to TRBJ2-2; D uncertain. The germline V gene encodes CDR1 DFQATT and CDR2 SNEGSKA (reference sequence). The CDR3 sequence is 13 residues long. The covered CDR3 bases are TGTAGTGCTAGTTGGCAGAACACCGGGGAG. Translation: CSASWQNTGE. The whole CDR3 sequence is CSASWQNTGELFF.

This clone has a count of ten or more. Read sequence stops 3 residues before the CDR3 end, and the germline J gene provides the missing end. The genes are TRBV6-2 or TRBV6-3 and TRBJ2-1, with 7 nucleotides matching TRBD1. The CDR3 consists of 15 residues. Trimming at V came to 6 bases and at J to 2 bases, leaving 7 bases not matched to a gene. Germline V gene lookup returns CDR1 MNHEY and CDR2 SVGEGT. The chain's CDR3 is CASRPLDRTYNEQFF. The CDR3 DNA, read in part, is TGTGCCAGCAGACCATTGGACAGGACCTACAATGAG.

This clone was counted ten times or more. The read gets to within 3 residues of the CDR3 end, and the germline J gene fills in the rest. The chain links TRBV20-1 to TRBJ2-7, with D tentatively TRBD1 (6 bases). The V and J ends lost 6 bases and 3 bases respectively, with 15 bases between them. There are 13 residues in the CDR3. CDR1 DFQATT and CDR2 SNEGSKA come from the germline V gene (reference sequence). Partial CDR3 DNA: TGCAGTGCCGTGGTGGGGGCTTTCTACGAG. Protein sequence: CSAVVGAFYE. The full CDR3 is CSAVVGAFYEQYF.